This TCR beta chain was identified in a study of T cell changes during pregnancy in multiple sclerosis. The data were produced by immunoSEQ multiplex PCR, yet TCRdb's version contains in-frame clones alone and is incomplete. The sample lists fewer than 85,000 clones, roughly 92% occurring once. Germline CDR1 SNHLY, CDR2 FYNNEI. Trimming removed 6 bases at V and 0 bases at J, with 18 bases between. The CDR3 runs to 16 residues. The rearrangement uses TRBV2 and TRBJ2-7; D is unresolved. This receptor was obtained from a female donor in good health, enrolled as a control in a pregnancy study. The sample in question was peripheral blood, obtained in the third trimester of pregnancy. The CDR3 sequence: CASSEPLTLLSYEQYF. The CDR3 region has the DNA TGTGCCAGCAGCGAACCGCTAACCCTTCTCTCCTACGAGCAGTACTTC.